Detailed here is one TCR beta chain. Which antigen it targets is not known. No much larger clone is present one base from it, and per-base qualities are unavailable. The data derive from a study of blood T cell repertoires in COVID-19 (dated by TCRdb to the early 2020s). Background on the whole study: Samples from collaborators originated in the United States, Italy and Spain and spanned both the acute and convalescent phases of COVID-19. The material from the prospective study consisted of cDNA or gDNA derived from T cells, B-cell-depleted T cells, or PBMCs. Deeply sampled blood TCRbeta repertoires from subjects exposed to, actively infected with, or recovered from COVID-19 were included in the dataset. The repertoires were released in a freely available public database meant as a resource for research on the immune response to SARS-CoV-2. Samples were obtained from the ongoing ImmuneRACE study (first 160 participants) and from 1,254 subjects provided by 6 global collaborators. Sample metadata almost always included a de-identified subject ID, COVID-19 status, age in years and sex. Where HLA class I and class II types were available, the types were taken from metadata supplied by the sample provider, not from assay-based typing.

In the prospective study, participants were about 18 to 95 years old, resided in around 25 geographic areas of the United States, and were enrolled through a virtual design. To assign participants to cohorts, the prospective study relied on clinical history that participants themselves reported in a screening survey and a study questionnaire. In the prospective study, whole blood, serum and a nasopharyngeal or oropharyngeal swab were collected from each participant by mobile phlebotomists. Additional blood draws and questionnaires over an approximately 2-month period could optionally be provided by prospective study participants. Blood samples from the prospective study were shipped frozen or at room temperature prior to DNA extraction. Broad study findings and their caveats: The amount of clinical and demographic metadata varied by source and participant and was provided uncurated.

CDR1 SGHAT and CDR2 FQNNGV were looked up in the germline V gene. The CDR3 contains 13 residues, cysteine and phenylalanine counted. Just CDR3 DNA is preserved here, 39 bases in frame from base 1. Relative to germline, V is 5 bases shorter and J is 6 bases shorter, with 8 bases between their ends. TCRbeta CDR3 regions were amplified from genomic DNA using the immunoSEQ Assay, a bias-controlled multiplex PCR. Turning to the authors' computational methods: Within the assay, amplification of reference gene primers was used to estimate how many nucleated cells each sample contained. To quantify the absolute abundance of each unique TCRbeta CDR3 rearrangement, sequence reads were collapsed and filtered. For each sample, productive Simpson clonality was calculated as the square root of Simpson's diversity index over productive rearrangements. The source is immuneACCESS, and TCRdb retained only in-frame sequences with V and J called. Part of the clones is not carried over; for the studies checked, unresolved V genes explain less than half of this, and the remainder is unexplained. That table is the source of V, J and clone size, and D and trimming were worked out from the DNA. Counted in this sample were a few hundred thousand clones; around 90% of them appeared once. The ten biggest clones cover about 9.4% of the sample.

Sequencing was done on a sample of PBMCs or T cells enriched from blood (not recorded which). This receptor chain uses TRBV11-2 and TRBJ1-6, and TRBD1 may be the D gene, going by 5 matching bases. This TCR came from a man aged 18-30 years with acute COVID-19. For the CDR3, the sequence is CASSAGFNSPLHF. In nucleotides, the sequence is TGTGCCAGCAGCGCAGGGTTTAATTCACCCCTCCACTTT.